This TCR beta chain appears in the sequencing data of a study of cytomegalovirus exposure and HLA in healthy donors. A multiplex PCR was run with 60 Vbeta primers and 13 Jbeta primers. In the authors' workflow: Some 80 million unique TCR beta chains, some 11 million shared, were counted in a later analysis. The method was immunoSEQ multiplex PCR; TCRdb's version includes in-frame clones alone and lacks a portion of them. Clone size and the V and J calls come from that table; the DNA yielded D and trimming. The table lists some 250,000 clones, 82% of them singletons. Trimming removed 0 bases from V and 4 bases from J, with 15 bases in between. The CDR3 is 16 residues long. Germline values: CDR1 MNHNS, CDR2 SASEGT. Findings and caveats of the study: Several of the most significant clusters were apparently associated with common viral pathogens in a later analysis. In terms of immune exposure information, only CMV serostatus was available. TCR beta chains numbering more than 150 were designated cytomegalovirus-associated.

As concerns this clone: Its antigen is as yet unknown.

This clonotype was sampled from a woman in her forties in good health and CMV-seropositive. The V call is TRBV6-1, the J call TRBJ1-2, with unresolved D. Sequencing was done on a sample of PBMCs. The CDR3 protein is CASSEARPAAGYGYTF. The DNA for the CDR3 is TGTGCCAGCAGTGAAGCCCGGCCGGCAGCAGGCTATGGCTACACCTTC.